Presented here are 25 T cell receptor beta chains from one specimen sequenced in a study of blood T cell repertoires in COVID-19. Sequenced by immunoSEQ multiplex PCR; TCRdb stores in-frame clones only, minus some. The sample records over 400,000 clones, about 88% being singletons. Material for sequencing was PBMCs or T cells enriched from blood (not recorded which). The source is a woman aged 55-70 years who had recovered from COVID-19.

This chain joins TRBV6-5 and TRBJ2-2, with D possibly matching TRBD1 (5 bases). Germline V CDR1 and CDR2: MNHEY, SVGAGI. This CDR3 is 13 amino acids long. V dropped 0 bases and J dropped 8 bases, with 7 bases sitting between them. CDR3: CASSYSWTGELFF. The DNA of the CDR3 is TGTGCCAGCAGTTACTCATGGACAGGGGAGCTGTTTTTT.

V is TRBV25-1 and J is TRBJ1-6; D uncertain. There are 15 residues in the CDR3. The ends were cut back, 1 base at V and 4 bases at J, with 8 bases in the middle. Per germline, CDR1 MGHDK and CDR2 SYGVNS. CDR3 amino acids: CASSEFGRYNSPLHF. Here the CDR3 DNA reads TGTGCCAGCAGTGAATTTGGCAGATATAATTCACCCCTCCACTTT.

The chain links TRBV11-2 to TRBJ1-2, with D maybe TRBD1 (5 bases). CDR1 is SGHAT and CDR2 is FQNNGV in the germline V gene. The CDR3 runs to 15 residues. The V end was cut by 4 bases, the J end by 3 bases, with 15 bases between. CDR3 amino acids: CASSSFWGDDYGYTF. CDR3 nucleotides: TGTGCCAGCAGCTCGTTCTGGGGGGATGACTATGGCTACACCTTC.

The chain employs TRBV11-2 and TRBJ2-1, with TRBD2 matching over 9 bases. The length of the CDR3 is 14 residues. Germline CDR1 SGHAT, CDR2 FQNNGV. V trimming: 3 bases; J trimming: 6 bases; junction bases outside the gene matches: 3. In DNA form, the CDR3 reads TGTGCCAGCAGCTTCCCGCGGGGGGGCAATGAGCAGTTCTTC. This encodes CASSFPRGGNEQFF. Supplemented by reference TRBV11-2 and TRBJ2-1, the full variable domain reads EAGVAQSPRYKIIEKRQSVAFWCNPISGHATLYWYQQILGQGPKLLIQFQNNGVVDDSQLPKDRFSAERLKGVDSTLKIQPAKLEDSAVYLCASSFPRGGNEQFFGPGTRLTVL.

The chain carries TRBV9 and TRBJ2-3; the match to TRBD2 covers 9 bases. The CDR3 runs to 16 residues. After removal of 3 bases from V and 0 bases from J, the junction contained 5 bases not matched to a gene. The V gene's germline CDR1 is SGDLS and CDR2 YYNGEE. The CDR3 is CASSGGGAFSTDTQYF. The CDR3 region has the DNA TGTGCCAGCAGCGGCGGGGGGGCTTTTAGCACAGATACGCAGTATTTT.

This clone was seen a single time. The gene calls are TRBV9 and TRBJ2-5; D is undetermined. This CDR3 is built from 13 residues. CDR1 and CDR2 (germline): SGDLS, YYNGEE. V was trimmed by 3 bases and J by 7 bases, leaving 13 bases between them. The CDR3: CASSALLTGTQYF. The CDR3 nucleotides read TGTGCCAGCAGCGCCCTCCTCACTGGGACCCAGTACTTC.

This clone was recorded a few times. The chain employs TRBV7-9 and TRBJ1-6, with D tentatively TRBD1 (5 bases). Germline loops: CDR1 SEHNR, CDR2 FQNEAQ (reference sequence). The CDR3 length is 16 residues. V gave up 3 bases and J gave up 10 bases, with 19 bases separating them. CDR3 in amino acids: CASSFGIRGMRSPLHF. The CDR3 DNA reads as TGTGCCAGCAGCTTCGGAATAAGGGGAATGAGGTCACCCCTCCACTTT.

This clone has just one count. The CDR3 sequence: CASSNGQGAFRYGYTF. The CDR3, as DNA: TGTGCCAGCAGCAACGGACAGGGGGCTTTTAGGTATGGCTACACCTTC. The chain joins TRBV27 to TRBJ1-2, with 11 bases lining up with TRBD1. This CDR3 has 16 amino acids. V was pared by 6 bases and J by 5 bases, with 11 bases of the junction left unmatched. CDR1 and CDR2 from the germline V gene are MNHEY and SMNVEV (reference sequence).

CDR3 region: CASSSSGGVNEQFF. CDR3 nucleotides: TGTGCCAGCAGCTCTAGCGGGGGGGTCAATGAGCAGTTCTTC. The chain recombines TRBV5-6 with TRBJ2-1, with 12 positions matching TRBD2. J was trimmed by 6 bases and V by 3 bases; bases with no gene match: 1. Looked up from germline, CDR1 is SGHDT and CDR2 is YYEEEE. The CDR3 has 14 residues.

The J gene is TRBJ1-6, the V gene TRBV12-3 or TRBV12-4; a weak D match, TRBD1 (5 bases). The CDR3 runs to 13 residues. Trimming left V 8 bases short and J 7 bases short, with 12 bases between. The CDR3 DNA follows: TGTGCCAGCCGCGGGGGTCCAAATTCACCCCTCCACTTT. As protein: CASRGGPNSPLHF.

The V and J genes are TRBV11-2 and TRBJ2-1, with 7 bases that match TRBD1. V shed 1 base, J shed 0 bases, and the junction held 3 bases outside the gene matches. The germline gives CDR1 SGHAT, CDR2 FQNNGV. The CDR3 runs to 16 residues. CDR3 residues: CASSLGTGSSYNEQFF. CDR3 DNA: TGTGCCAGCAGCTTAGGGACAGGTAGCTCCTACAATGAGCAGTTCTTC.

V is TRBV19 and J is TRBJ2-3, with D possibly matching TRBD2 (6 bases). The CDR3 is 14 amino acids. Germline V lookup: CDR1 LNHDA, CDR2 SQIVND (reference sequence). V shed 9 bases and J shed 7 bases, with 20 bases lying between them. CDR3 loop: CASTAGTPGNTQYF. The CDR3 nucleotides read TGTGCCAGCACGGCCGGGACTCCAGGGAATACGCAGTATTTT.

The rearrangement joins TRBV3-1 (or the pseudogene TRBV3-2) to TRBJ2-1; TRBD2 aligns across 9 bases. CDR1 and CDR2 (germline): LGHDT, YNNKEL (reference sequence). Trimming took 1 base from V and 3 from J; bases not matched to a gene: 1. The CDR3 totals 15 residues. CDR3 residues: CASSQGTSVYNEQFF. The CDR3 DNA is TGTGCCAGCAGCCAAGGGACTAGCGTCTACAATGAGCAGTTCTTC.

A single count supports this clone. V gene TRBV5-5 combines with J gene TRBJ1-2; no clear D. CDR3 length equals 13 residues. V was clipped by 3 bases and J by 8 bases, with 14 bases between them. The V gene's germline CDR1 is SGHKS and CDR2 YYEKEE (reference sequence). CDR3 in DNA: TGTGCCAGCAGCTCATTTTCCGGAGAGGGCTACACCTTC. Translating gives CASSSFSGEGYTF.

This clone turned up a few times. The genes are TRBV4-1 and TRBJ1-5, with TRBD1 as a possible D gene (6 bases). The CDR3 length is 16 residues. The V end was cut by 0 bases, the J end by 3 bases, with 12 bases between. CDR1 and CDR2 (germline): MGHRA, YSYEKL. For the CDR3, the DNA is TGCGCCAGCAGCCAAGATTTTGGGGGCTCCAATCAGCCCCAGCATTTT. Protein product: CASSQDFGGSNQPQHF.

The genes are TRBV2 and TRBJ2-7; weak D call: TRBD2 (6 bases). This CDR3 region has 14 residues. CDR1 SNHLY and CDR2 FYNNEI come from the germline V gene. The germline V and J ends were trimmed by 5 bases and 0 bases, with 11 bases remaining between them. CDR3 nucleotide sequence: TGTGCCAGCAGTCCGGCGACTAGCTCCTACGAGCAGTACTTC. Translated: CASSPATSSYEQYF.

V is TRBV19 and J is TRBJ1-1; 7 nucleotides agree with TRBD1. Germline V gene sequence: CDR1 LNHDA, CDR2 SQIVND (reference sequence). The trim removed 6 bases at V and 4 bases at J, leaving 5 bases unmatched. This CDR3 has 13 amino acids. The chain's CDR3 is CASSRTGSTEAFF. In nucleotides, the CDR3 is TGTGCCAGTAGCCGGACAGGCAGCACTGAAGCTTTCTTT.

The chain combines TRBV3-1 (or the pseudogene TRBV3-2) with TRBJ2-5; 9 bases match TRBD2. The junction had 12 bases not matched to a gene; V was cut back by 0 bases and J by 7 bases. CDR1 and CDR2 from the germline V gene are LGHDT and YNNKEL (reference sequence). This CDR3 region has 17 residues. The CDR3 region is CASSQDVLSGGRGTQYF. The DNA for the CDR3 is TGTGCCAGCAGCCAAGACGTTCTAAGCGGGGGGCGAGGGACCCAGTACTTC.

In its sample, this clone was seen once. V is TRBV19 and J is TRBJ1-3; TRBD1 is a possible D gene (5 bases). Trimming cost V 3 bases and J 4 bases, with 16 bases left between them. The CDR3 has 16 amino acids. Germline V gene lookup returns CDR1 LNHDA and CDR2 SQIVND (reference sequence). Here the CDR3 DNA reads TGTGCCAGTAGTATCGGGCGGGACGGTGAAGGAAACACCATATATTTT. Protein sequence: CASSIGRDGEGNTIYF.

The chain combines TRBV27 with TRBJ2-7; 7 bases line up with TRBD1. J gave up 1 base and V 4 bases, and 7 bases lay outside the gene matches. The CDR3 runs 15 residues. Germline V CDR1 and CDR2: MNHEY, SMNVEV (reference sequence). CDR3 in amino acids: CASSSRGGASYEQYF. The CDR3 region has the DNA TGTGCCAGCAGTTCAAGAGGGGGCGCATCCTACGAGCAGTACTTC.

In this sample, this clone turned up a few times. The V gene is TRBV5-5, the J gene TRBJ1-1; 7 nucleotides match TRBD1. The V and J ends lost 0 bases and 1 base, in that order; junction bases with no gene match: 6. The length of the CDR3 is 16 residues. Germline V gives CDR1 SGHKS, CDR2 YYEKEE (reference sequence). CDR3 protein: CASSLDLRQGNTEAFF. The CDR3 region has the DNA TGTGCCAGCAGCTTGGATTTGAGACAGGGGAACACTGAAGCTTTCTTT.

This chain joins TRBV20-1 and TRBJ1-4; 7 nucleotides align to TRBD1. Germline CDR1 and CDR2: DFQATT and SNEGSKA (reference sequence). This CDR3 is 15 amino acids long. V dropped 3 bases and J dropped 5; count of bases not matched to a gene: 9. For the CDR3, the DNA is TGCAGTGCTAGTGCTTCGACAGGGTTAAATGAAAAACTGTTTTTT. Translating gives CSASASTGLNEKLFF.

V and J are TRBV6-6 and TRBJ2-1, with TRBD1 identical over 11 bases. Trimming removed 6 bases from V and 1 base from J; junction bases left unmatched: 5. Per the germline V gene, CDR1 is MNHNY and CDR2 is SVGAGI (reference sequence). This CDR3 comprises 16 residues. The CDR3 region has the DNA TGTGCCAGCAGACGGACAGGGGGCGCTTCCTACAATGAGCAGTTCTTC. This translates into CASRRTGGASYNEQFF.

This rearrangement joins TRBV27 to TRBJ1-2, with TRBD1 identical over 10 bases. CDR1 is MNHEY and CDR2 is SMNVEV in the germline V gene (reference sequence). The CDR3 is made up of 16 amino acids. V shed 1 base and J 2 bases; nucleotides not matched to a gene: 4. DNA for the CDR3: TGTGCCAGCAGTTTATTCGGGACAGGGGTAAACTATGGCTACACCTTC. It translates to CASSLFGTGVNYGYTF.

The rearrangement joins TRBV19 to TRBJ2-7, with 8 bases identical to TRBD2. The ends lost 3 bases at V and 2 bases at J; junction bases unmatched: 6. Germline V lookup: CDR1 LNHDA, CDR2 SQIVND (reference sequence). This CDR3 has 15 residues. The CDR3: CASSIGTGGAYEQYF. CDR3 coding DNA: TGTGCCAGTAGTATTGGGACGGGGGGGGCCTACGAGCAGTACTTC. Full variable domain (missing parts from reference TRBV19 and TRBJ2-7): DGGITQSPKYLFRKEGQNVTLSCEQNLNHDAMYWYRQDPGQGLRLIYYSQIVNDFQKGDIAEGYSVSREKKESFPLTVTSAQKNPTAFYLCASSIGTGGAYEQYFGPGTRLTVT.